This T cell receptor beta chain was sequenced in a study of OX40 agonist ivuxolimab in advanced cancers. Notes on the study in general: Partial responders at 0.1-3.0 mg/kg had among the lowest clonal expansion. More expanded clones were found, on average, in CD8+ than in CD4+ T cells. No determination was made of the antigen specificity of the expanded peripheral T cells. In the 0.1 to 3.0 mg/kg range, CD4+ and CD8+ blood T cells had expanded clonally by week 6.

Comment on this clone: What it binds is unknown.

CDR3 size: 14 residues. V gave up 5 bases and J gave up 2 bases, with 13 bases separating them. The germline CDR1 and CDR2 sequences are SGHAT and FQNNGV. Profiling relied on immunoSEQ multiplex PCR, and the TCRdb table lists in-frame clones only, not all of them. The table includes fewer than 85,000 clones, about 88% detected once. This sample comprised CD4+ or CD8+ T cells sorted from blood, obtained in a trial of the OX40 agonist ivuxolimab. This TCR derives from an adult with an advanced solid tumor such as melanoma, head and neck, liver or kidney cancer. The genes are TRBV11-2 and TRBJ2-7, with D possibly being TRBD1 (6 bases). The CDR3 is CASSATGNPYEQYF. CDR3 nucleotides: TGTGCCAGCAGCGCCACAGGGAATCCCTACGAGCAGTACTTC.